These 11 T cell receptor beta chains were all obtained from the same sample, sequenced in a study of shared clonotypes between healthy human individuals. Profiling relied on immunoSEQ multiplex PCR, and the TCRdb table lists in-frame clones only, not all of them. The sample has roughly 2.2 million clones, approximately 95% seen once. The sample consisted of naive CD4+ T cells from PBMCs. The subset: CD45RA+ positively selected. Source of these receptors: a man between 18 and 35 years old in good health. Some clones in this sample may be carry-over from other donors' samples.

V is TRBV5-1 and J is TRBJ1-1; a possible D gene is TRBD1 (5 bases). The CDR3 spans 17 residues. Germline V gene data show CDR1 as SGHRS and CDR2 as YFSETQ. V lost 4 bases and J lost 4, with 23 bases in between. This CDR3 is CASSIQGGGMWSTEAFF. In DNA form, the CDR3 reads TGCGCCAGCAGCATCCAGGGTGGGGGGATGTGGAGCACTGAAGCTTTCTTT.

This chain uses TRBV2 with TRBJ1-4; D possibly corresponds to TRBD1 (5 bases). Germline values: CDR1 SNHLY, CDR2 FYNNEI. The CDR3 is 16 residues long. The germline V and J ends were trimmed by 10 bases and 0 bases, with 18 bases remaining between them. CDR3 bases: TGTGCCACTTGCGGGGGAAGACTCACAACTAATGAAAAACTGTTTTTT. It is translated as CATCGGRLTTNEKLFF.

The chain links TRBV5-4 to TRBJ2-5; TRBD2 aligns across 7 bases. V shed 2 bases, J shed 5 bases, and the junction held 12 bases outside the gene matches. This CDR3 spans 16 amino acids. Germline V lookup: CDR1 SGHNT, CDR2 YYREEE (reference sequence). CDR3 loop: CASSFRVGGDVETQYF. In DNA, the CDR3 is TGTGCCAGCAGCTTCAGGGTGGGAGGGGATGTGGAGACCCAGTACTTC.

The chain couples TRBV7-2 to TRBJ2-5; tentatively, D is TRBD2 (5 bases). Per the germline V gene, CDR1 is SGHTA and CDR2 is FQGNSA. V lost 6 bases and J 0 bases, leaving 17 bases between the germline ends. The CDR3 has 16 residues. The CDR3 here is CASRRYGLTHQETQYF. In DNA, the CDR3 is TGTGCCAGCAGGCGATACGGACTGACACACCAAGAGACCCAGTACTTC.

This chain links TRBV28 with TRBJ2-3; perhaps TRBD2 as D (5 bases). Between the trimmed V and J ends, which lost 2 bases and 2 bases, there was a span of 8 bases. Germline assignment: CDR1 MDHEN and CDR2 SYDVKM. This CDR3 has 14 residues. The chain's CDR3 is CASSLGSFTDTQYF. CDR3 DNA sequence: TGTGCCAGCAGTTTAGGGAGCTTCACAGATACGCAGTATTTT.

V and J are TRBV9 and TRBJ2-5; 10 nucleotides agree with TRBD1. From germline, CDR1 is SGDLS and CDR2 YYNGEE. The CDR3 sequence is 16 residues long. V lost 3 bases to trimming and J lost 5 bases; unmatched junction nucleotides: 10. The CDR3 DNA sequence: TGTGCCAGCAGCGCCTCCGGGACAGGGGCCTTTGAGACCCAGTACTTC. Translated: CASSASGTGAFETQYF.

V usage is TRBV5-1 and J usage is TRBJ2-7; 7 bases are a match to TRBD2. The V segment lost 0 bases and the J segment 0 bases; nucleotides outside the gene matches: 9. Germline lookup yields CDR1 SGHRS and CDR2 YFSETQ. The CDR3 extends over 17 amino acids. The CDR3 coding sequence is TGCGCCAGCAGCTTGGCATATAGCGGGCAAAGCTCCTACGAGCAGTACTTC. Amino acid sequence: CASSLAYSGQSSYEQYF.

This rearrangement joins TRBV7-2 to TRBJ2-5; 10 nucleotides match TRBD2. This CDR3 spans 14 amino acids. In germline, CDR1 is SGHTA, CDR2 FQGNSA. The V and J ends lost 2 bases and 9 bases, in that order; junction bases with no gene match: 6. The CDR3 loop reads CASSLLAGERAQYF. The CDR3 DNA is TGTGCCAGCAGCTTACTAGCGGGAGAAAGGGCCCAGTACTTC.

The chain joins TRBV18 to TRBJ2-1, with 7 bases matching TRBD1. V trimming: 3 bases; J trimming: 4 bases; junction bases outside the gene matches: 3. Germline CDR1 KGHSH, CDR2 LQKENI. There are 14 residues in the CDR3. This chain's CDR3 is CASSPRQGYNEQFF. Written as DNA, the CDR3 is TGTGCCAGCTCACCGCGACAGGGTTACAATGAGCAGTTCTTC.

In regard to this clone: At the DNA level, this CDR3 is encoded by other sequences in the same sample as well. The rearrangement links TRBV28 to TRBJ1-4; D is unresolved. V lost 4 bases and J lost 5, with 5 bases in between. This CDR3 has 12 amino acids. Germline V gene data show CDR1 as MDHEN and CDR2 as SYDVKM. The CDR3 DNA reads as TGTGCCAGCAGTTCCCTAAATGAAAAACTGTTTTTT. It specifies CASSSLNEKLFF.

This clone was observed a handful of times. This CDR3 is also generated by other DNA sequences in the sample. V usage is TRBV19 and J usage is TRBJ1-1; a weak D match, TRBD1 (5 bases). CDR1 LNHDA and CDR2 SQIVND come from the germline V gene (reference sequence). V was trimmed by 2 bases and J by 0 bases, leaving 7 bases between them. This CDR3 has 14 amino acids. Here the CDR3 reads CASSIRGMNTEAFF. The CDR3, as DNA: TGTGCCAGTAGTATACGGGGGATGAACACTGAAGCTTTCTTT. The full variable domain, in which reference TRBV19 and TRBJ1-1 provide the parts outside the CDR3, is DGGITQSPKYLFRKEGQNVTLSCEQNLNHDAMYWYRQDPGQGLRLIYYSQIVNDFQKGDIAEGYSVSREKKESFPLTVTSAQKNPTAFYLCASSIRGMNTEAFFGQGTRLTVV.